The T cell receptor (beta chain) described here comes from a study of cytomegalovirus exposure and HLA in healthy donors. Study results and caveats: Presence/absence analyses assumed roughly uniform sequencing depth across donors, which may not hold. A few of the chains that were CMV-associated were confirmed in vitro to be specific for CMV antigens.

Among the donors, all were healthy bone marrow donors. V dropped 7 bases and J dropped 7 bases, with 19 bases sitting between them. This CDR3 has 14 amino acids. Looked up from germline, CDR1 is MNHNS and CDR2 is SASEGT. Details on this clone: Its antigen remains unknown.

In the PCR, 60 Vbeta and 13 Jbeta primers were used. Using immunoSEQ multiplex PCR, the repertoire was profiled, and TCRdb retains in-frame clones only, with some absent. The sample holds around 130,000 clones. The specimen was PBMCs. This rearrangement joins TRBV6-1 to TRBJ1-1; D might be TRBD1 (6 bases). The clonotype originates from a woman aged 40 to 50 in good health and CMV-seronegative. CDR3 amino acids: CASIIGGVGSEAFF. The CDR3 nucleotides are TGTGCCAGCATCATAGGGGGGGTTGGAAGTGAAGCTTTCTTT.